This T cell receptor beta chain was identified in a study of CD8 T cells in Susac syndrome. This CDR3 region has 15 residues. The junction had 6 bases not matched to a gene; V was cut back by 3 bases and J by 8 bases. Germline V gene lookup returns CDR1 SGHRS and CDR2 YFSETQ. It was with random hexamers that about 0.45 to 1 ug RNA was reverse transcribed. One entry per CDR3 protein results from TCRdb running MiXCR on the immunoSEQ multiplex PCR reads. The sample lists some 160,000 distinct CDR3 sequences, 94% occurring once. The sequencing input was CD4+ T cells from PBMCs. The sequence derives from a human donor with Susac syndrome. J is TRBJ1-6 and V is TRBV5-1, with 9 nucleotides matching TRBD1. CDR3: CASSSGQGIYSPLHF. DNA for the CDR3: TGCGCCAGCAGCTCAGGACAGGGGATCTATTCACCCCTCCACTTT.